The 30 T cell receptor beta chains below were found in one sample sequenced in a study of graft-versus-host responses after intestinal transplantation listed by TCRdb under 2021. Library preparation employed the immunoSEQ multiplex PCR assay. This is the immuneACCESS table as TCRdb keeps it, with only in-frame sequences that have V and J called. A part of the clones is gone; compared with another copy, unresolved V genes explain less than half, and the rest is unexplained. This sample is represented by 25,000 to 35,000 clones; around 85% of them were singletons. The top ten clonotypes cover 15% to 20% of the sample. The time point tag for this specimen amounts to: cells obtained before transplantation from donor or recipient. Their antigen targets remain unknown. The sequencing used unstimulated CD8+ T cells sorted from spleen or lymph node cells, collected before intestinal transplant. Receptors were obtained from a human donor who received an intestinal transplant.

The chain's CDR3 is CASSTPAGGTTNEKLFF. Written as DNA, the CDR3 is TGTGCCAGCAGCACCCCGGCCGGGGGAACAACTAATGAAAAACTGTTTTTT. V and J are TRBV28 and TRBJ1-4; maybe TRBD1 (5 bases). From germline, CDR1 is MDHEN and CDR2 SYDVKM. Trimming took off 6 bases at V and 0 bases at J, with 17 bases between the two ends. This CDR3 is 17 amino acids long.

This chain links TRBV14 with TRBJ2-2; TRBD1 is a possible D gene (5 bases). In germline, CDR1 is SGHDN, CDR2 FVKESK. V was pared by 3 bases and J by 0 bases, with 8 bases between. This CDR3 spans 15 amino acids. The CDR3 reads CASSHQGANTGELFF. In DNA, the CDR3 is TGTGCCAGCAGCCACCAGGGCGCGAACACCGGGGAGCTGTTTTTT.

This chain uses TRBV28 with TRBJ2-7; 11 nucleotides align to TRBD2. This CDR3 is 15 amino acids long. Germline CDR1 MDHEN, CDR2 SYDVKM. V was clipped by 1 base and J by 5 bases; unmatched bases: 4. The CDR3 here is CASSLSGLAEDEQYF. The CDR3 DNA follows: TGTGCCAGCAGTTTATCGGGACTAGCGGAAGACGAGCAGTACTTC.

The sample holds a few counts of this clone. V gene TRBV4-1 combines with J gene TRBJ2-7, with D possibly being TRBD2 (5 bases). The V end was cut by 5 bases, the J end by 0 bases, with 14 bases between. The CDR3 spans 15 residues. From germline, CDR1 is MGHRA and CDR2 YSYEKL. The CDR3 loop reads CASSDGLSGSYEQYF. The CDR3 nucleotides read TGCGCCAGCAGCGATGGACTTTCGGGCTCCTACGAGCAGTACTTC.

The chain uses TRBV15 and TRBJ1-1, with 9 nucleotides matching TRBD1. Germline trimming cut 1 base from V and 1 base from J; bases unmatched to any gene: 7. Germline V lookup: CDR1 LNHNV, CDR2 YYDKDF (reference sequence). There are 17 residues in the CDR3. CDR3 region: CATSRVGTGPSNTEAFF. CDR3 nucleotide sequence: TGTGCCACCAGCAGAGTAGGGACAGGGCCTTCGAACACTGAAGCTTTCTTT.

The genes are TRBV10-3 and TRBJ2-3, with 7 bases that match TRBD1. The germline CDR1 and CDR2 sequences are ENHRY and SYGVKD. The CDR3 extends over 16 amino acids. Unmatched junction bases numbered 10, after V lost 1 base and J lost 6 bases. This CDR3 reads CAISEYDRVREDTQYF. CDR3 in DNA: TGTGCCATCAGTGAGTACGACAGGGTTAGGGAGGATACGCAGTATTTT.

The chain recombines TRBV6-1 with TRBJ2-7, with D perhaps matching TRBD1 (6 bases). In germline, CDR1 is MNHNS, CDR2 SASEGT. V lost 1 base and J lost 7, with 11 bases in between. The CDR3 has 13 amino acids. CDR3 sequence reads: CASSEEPGEEQYF. CDR3 bases: TGTGCCAGCAGTGAAGAGCCAGGGGAAGAGCAGTACTTC.

J is TRBJ2-3 and V is TRBV7-6, with TRBD2 matching over 9 bases. The CDR3 has 15 residues. CDR1 is SGHVS and CDR2 is FNYEAQ in the germline V gene. J was trimmed by 7 bases and V by 4 bases; bases with no gene match: 9. CDR3 nucleotides: TGTGCCAGCAGCTCCTTAGCGGGAGCGACGAATACGCAGTATTTT. It yields the protein CASSSLAGATNTQYF.

The rearrangement links TRBV18 to TRBJ2-7; D unclear. V shed 2 bases and J shed 2 bases, with 13 bases lying between them. This CDR3 comprises 15 residues. Per germline, CDR1 KGHSH and CDR2 LQKENI. Here the CDR3 reads CASSPGPEPPYEQYF. The CDR3 DNA follows: TGTGCCAGCTCACCAGGGCCAGAACCCCCCTACGAGCAGTACTTC.

This clone occurred once. DNA for the CDR3: TGTGCCAGCAGCTCACCCCAACTAGCGACCGAGCAGTACTTC. Protein product: CASSSPQLATEQYF. The chain uses TRBV11-3 and TRBJ2-7, with 7 bases that match TRBD2. With 4 bases clipped from V and 6 bases from J, the junction kept 9 bases outside the gene matches. The germline V gene has CDR1 SGHNT and CDR2 YENEEA. The CDR3 totals 14 residues.

This rearrangement joins TRBV30 to TRBJ2-7, with D possibly matching TRBD1 (5 bases). The CDR3 has 14 residues. CDR1 is GTSNPN and CDR2 is SVGIG in the germline V gene (reference sequence). Deletions cut 3 bases from V and 3 bases from J, with 15 bases between. CDR3 nucleotides: TGTGCCTGGAGGACCCGACAGAAAGACTACGAGCAGTACTTC. It translates to CAWRTRQKDYEQYF.

This chain connects TRBV29-1 to TRBJ1-3; D remains unclear. Germline-derived CDR1 and CDR2 are SQVTM and ANQGSEA. This CDR3 has 15 amino acids. With 7 bases removed from V and 0 bases from J, the gap between germline ends came to 16 bases. CDR3 sequence reads: CSARHGEGSGNTIYF. DNA of the CDR3: TGCAGCGCCCGGCATGGGGAGGGCTCTGGAAACACCATATATTTT.

This clone showed up just a few times. This chain uses TRBV28 with TRBJ2-1; 8 bases are shared with TRBD1. Germline CDR1 reads MDHEN; CDR2 reads SYDVKM. CDR3 size: 16 residues. The junction had 7 bases not matched to a gene; V was cut back by 1 base and J by 5 bases. This CDR3 is CASSLSRTGSNNEQFF. The DNA of the CDR3 is TGTGCCAGCAGTTTATCCCGGACAGGGTCCAACAATGAGCAGTTCTTC.

This chain links TRBV4-1 with TRBJ2-4; TRBD2 might be the D (7 bases). Germline CDR1 reads MGHRA; CDR2 reads YSYEKL. The ends were cut back, 3 bases at V and 3 bases at J, with 12 bases in the middle. The CDR3 is made up of 15 amino acids. CDR3 loop: CASSHRGGGKNIQYF. CDR3 nucleotide sequence: TGCGCCAGCAGCCATAGAGGGGGGGGCAAAAACATTCAGTACTTC.

The J gene is TRBJ2-3, the V gene TRBV28; possible D gene TRBD2, 5 bases. V lost 8 bases and J lost 0, with 15 bases in between. The CDR3 totals 15 residues. Germline assignment: CDR1 MDHEN and CDR2 SYDVKM. CDR3 loop: CASPPRLPSTDTQYF. CDR3 nucleotide sequence: TGTGCCAGCCCCCCCCGACTACCTAGCACAGATACGCAGTATTTT. Looking up the rest from reference TRBV28 and TRBJ2-3 gives the full variable domain: DVKVTQSSRYLVKRTGEKVFLECVQDMDHENMFWYRQDPGLGLRLIYFSYDVKMKEKGDIPEGYSVSREKKERFSLILESASTNQTSMYLCASPPRLPSTDTQYFGPGTRLTVL.

V and J are TRBV7-6 and TRBJ2-1; 7 nucleotides line up with TRBD2. CDR1 is SGHVS, CDR2 FNYEAQ, per germline. CDR3 length: 16 amino acids. Trimming cost V 5 bases and J 0 bases; bases outside gene matches: 7. Here the CDR3 reads CASSRTSDSSYNEQFF. The CDR3 DNA is TGTGCCAGCAGCAGAACTAGCGATAGCTCCTACAATGAGCAGTTCTTC.

The chain uses TRBV2 and TRBJ1-2; TRBD1 agrees at 8 bases. The V gene's germline CDR1 is SNHLY and CDR2 FYNNEI. This CDR3 has 14 amino acids. V lost 6 bases, J lost 3 bases, and 6 bases stayed unmatched. The CDR3 loop is CASRVGQGDYGYTF. In DNA, the CDR3 is TGTGCCAGCAGGGTCGGACAGGGTGACTATGGCTACACCTTC.

By proportion, this clone is medium-sized. V usage is TRBV6-6 and J usage is TRBJ1-1; D is possibly TRBD1 (6 bases). V was shortened by 6 bases and J by 2 bases, with 13 bases between the two germline ends. Germline V gene sequence: CDR1 MNHNY, CDR2 SVGAGI (reference sequence). This CDR3 contains 14 residues. The DNA for the CDR3 is TGTGCCAGCAGCCCCTCGGGGGGCAACACTGAAGCTTTCTTT. It is translated as CASSPSGGNTEAFF.

The V and J genes are TRBV27 and TRBJ2-7; D possibly corresponds to TRBD1 (7 bases). Looked up from germline, CDR1 is MNHEY and CDR2 is SMNVEV (reference sequence). There are 14 residues in the CDR3. With 5 bases removed from V and 2 bases from J, the gap between germline ends came to 13 bases. The CDR3 nucleotides read TGTGCCAGCAGTATCAGGGGGGTCCCCTACGAGCAGTACTTC. Amino acid sequence: CASSIRGVPYEQYF.

The chain couples TRBV5-4 to TRBJ2-7; a possible D gene is TRBD2 (5 bases). Per germline, CDR1 SGHNT and CDR2 YYREEE (reference sequence). The CDR3 is 13 amino acids. Trimming took off 1 base at V and 3 bases at J, with 8 bases between the two ends. In nucleotides, the CDR3 is TGTGCCAGCAGCTTGAACGGGAACTACGAGCAGTACTTC. Its translation is CASSLNGNYEQYF.

The chain employs TRBV15 and TRBJ2-5; the match to TRBD1 covers 11 bases. CDR1 is LNHNV and CDR2 is YYDKDF in the germline V gene (reference sequence). This CDR3 is 15 amino acids long. Germline trimming cut 5 bases from V and 5 bases from J; bases unmatched to any gene: 7. CDR3 sequence (DNA): TGTGCCACCAGCGGCGGACAGGGGGCTCCGGAGACCCAGTACTTC. Amino acid sequence: CATSGGQGAPETQYF.

The chain combines TRBV6-1 with TRBJ2-1; D is ambiguous. Germline CDR1 is MNHNS and CDR2 is SASEGT. V shed 7 bases and J shed 4 bases, with 8 bases lying between them. The CDR3 runs 12 residues. The CDR3 nucleotides read TGTGCCAGCACGTTCCGGTACAATGAGCAGTTCTTC. Its translation: CASTFRYNEQFF.

This clone occurred once. The CDR3 region is CSTTSHLYEQFF. Written as DNA, the CDR3 is TGCAGCACCACCAGTCATCTCTATGAGCAGTTCTTC. The gene calls are TRBV29-1 and TRBJ2-1, with D unclear. Germline V lookup: CDR1 SQVTM, CDR2 ANQGSEA. The ends were cut back, 8 bases at V and 8 bases at J, with 16 bases in the middle. The CDR3 covers 12 residues.

The J gene is TRBJ2-1, the V gene TRBV19, with a tentative D call TRBD1 (6 bases). The CDR3 length is 14 residues. Germline V gene lookup returns CDR1 LNHDA and CDR2 SQIVND (reference sequence). V was trimmed by 7 bases and J by 8 bases, leaving 18 bases between them. CDR3 protein: CASTLSGVRDEQFF. CDR3 in DNA: TGTGCCAGTACCCTCTCAGGGGTAAGGGATGAGCAGTTCTTC. The whole variable domain, filled in from reference TRBV19 and TRBJ2-1, reads DGGITQSPKYLFRKEGQNVTLSCEQNLNHDAMYWYRQDPGQGLRLIYYSQIVNDFQKGDIAEGYSVSREKKESFPLTVTSAQKNPTAFYLCASTLSGVRDEQFFGPGTRLTVL.

This clone showed up just once. This sequence joins TRBV4-1 and TRBJ1-1; 12 nucleotides agree with TRBD1. V shed 1 base and J 7 bases; nucleotides not matched to a gene: 4. CDR1 MGHRA and CDR2 YSYEKL come from the germline V gene. This CDR3 contains 15 residues. The CDR3 region has the DNA TGCGCCAGCAGCCAAGCGGGACAGGGGGCAAGTGAAGCTTTCTTT. Amino acids: CASSQAGQGASEAFF.

V gene TRBV27 combines with J gene TRBJ1-2; possibly TRBD1 for D (6 bases). CDR3 length equals 13 residues. Germline CDR1 reads MNHEY; CDR2 reads SMNVEV (reference sequence). V shed 7 bases and J shed 6 bases, with 15 bases lying between them. The CDR3 sequence is CASMNGGGHGYTF. As DNA, the CDR3 is TGTGCCAGCATGAATGGGGGGGGCCATGGCTACACCTTC.

The chain has TRBV27 and TRBJ2-1; 11 bases align to TRBD2. The CDR3 is 17 residues long. V lost 4 bases, J lost 7 bases, and 12 bases stayed unmatched. Per the germline V gene, CDR1 is MNHEY and CDR2 is SMNVEV (reference sequence). The DNA of the CDR3 is TGTGCCAGCAGTTCCCCTGGGACTAGCGGAGGAGGGAATGAGCAGTTCTTC. Amino acids: CASSSPGTSGGGNEQFF.

This chain links TRBV5-1 with TRBJ2-4, with 13 bases lining up with TRBD2. V was clipped by 3 bases and J by 0 bases; unmatched bases: 12. Looked up from germline, CDR1 is SGHRS and CDR2 is YFSETQ. This CDR3 is 20 amino acids long. CDR3: CASSSRLAGGPFIAKNIQYF. In DNA form, the CDR3 reads TGCGCCAGCAGCTCACGACTAGCGGGGGGCCCATTTATAGCCAAAAACATTCAGTACTTC.

This clone was counted only a few times. The gene calls are TRBV15 and TRBJ2-5; unclear D gene. Trimming stripped 1 base from V and 0 bases from J, with 9 bases between. The length of the CDR3 is 15 residues. Looked up from germline, CDR1 is LNHNV and CDR2 is YYDKDF (reference sequence). CDR3 bases: TGTGCCACCAGCAGAGGAAGGCAGGACCAAGAGACCCAGTACTTC. Protein: CATSRGRQDQETQYF.

This chain uses TRBV5-4 with TRBJ1-1; D unresolved. Trimming stripped 1 base from V and 5 bases from J, with 15 bases between. The CDR3 has 15 residues. CDR1 is SGHNT, CDR2 YYREEE, per germline (reference sequence). CDR3 in DNA: TGTGCCAGCAGCTTGACCCCCAGACAAAGGACTGAAGCTTTCTTT. This encodes CASSLTPRQRTEAFF.